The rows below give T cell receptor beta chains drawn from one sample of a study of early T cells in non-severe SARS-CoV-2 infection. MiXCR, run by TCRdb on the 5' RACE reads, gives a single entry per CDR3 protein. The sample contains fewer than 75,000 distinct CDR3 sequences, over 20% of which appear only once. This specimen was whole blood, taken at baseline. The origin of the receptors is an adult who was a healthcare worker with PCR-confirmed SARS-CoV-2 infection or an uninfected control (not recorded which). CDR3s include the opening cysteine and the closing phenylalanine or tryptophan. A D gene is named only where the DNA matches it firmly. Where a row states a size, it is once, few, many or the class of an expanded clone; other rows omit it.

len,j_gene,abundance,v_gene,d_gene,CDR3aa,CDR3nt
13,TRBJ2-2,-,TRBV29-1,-,CSVDTGGEGELFF,TGCAGCGTTGATACGGGCGGTGAAGGGGAGCTGTTTTTT
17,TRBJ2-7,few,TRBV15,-,CATSRDLGLAFGGEQYF,TGTGCCACCAGCAGAGATCTAGGGTTGGCCTTCGGGGGCGAGCAGTACTTC
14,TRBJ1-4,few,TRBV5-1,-,CASSPGTTNEKLFF,TGCGCCAGCAGCCCGGGGACCACGAATGAAAAACTGTTTTTT
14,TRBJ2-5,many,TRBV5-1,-,CASSLQGYQETQYF,TGCGCCAGCAGCTTGCAGGGATACCAAGAGACCCAGTACTTC
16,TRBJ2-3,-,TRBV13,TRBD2,CASSSTTSGSQDTQYF,TGTGCCAGCAGCTCAACCACTAGCGGGTCTCAAGATACGCAGTATTTT
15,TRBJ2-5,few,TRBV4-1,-,CASSGRRSGQETQYF,TGCGCCAGCAGTGGAAGACGGAGCGGCCAAGAGACCCAGTACTTC
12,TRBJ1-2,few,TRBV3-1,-,CASSQGIHGYTF,TGTGCCAGCAGCCAAGGCATCCATGGCTACACCTTC
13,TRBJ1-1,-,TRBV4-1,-,CASRRWSDTEAFF,TGCGCCAGCAGACGCTGGAGCGACACTGAAGCTTTCTTT
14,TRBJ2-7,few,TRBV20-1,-,CSAPRRDGYYEQYF,TGCAGTGCTCCGAGACGGGACGGATACTACGAGCAGTACTTC
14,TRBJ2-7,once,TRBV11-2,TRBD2,CASSPASGGSEQYF,TGTGCCAGCAGCCCAGCTAGCGGGGGAAGCGAGCAGTACTTC
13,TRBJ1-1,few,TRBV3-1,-,CASSQRMNTEAFF,TGTGCCAGCAGCCAACGCATGAACACTGAAGCTTTCTTT
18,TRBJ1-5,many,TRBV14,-,CASSRNTGNEGPDQPQHF,TGTGCCAGCAGCCGGAACACAGGGAACGAAGGGCCCGATCAGCCCCAGCATTTT
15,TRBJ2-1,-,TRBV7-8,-,CASNPSRRSGDEQFF,TGTGCCAGCAACCCGAGCAGGCGTTCTGGCGATGAGCAGTTCTTC
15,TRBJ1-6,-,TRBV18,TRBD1,CASSPDRGVVSPLHF,TGTGCCAGCTCACCAGACAGGGGGGTGGTTTCACCCCTCCACTTT
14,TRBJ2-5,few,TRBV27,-,CASSPTGVQETQYF,TGTGCCAGCAGCCCCACCGGGGTGCAAGAGACCCAGTACTTC
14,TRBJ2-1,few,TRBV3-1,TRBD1,CASSQAWTGKEQFF,TGTGCCAGCAGCCAAGCCTGGACAGGGAAGGAGCAGTTCTTC
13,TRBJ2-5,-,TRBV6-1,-,CASSETYQETQYF,TGTGCCAGCAGTGAAACGTACCAAGAGACCCAGTACTTC
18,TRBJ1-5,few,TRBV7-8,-,CASSWATDPGGGNQPQHF,TGTGCCAGCAGCTGGGCCACCGACCCCGGAGGTGGCAATCAGCCCCAGCATTTT
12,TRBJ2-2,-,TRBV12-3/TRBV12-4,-,CASSSGTGELFF,TGTGCCAGCAGTTCTGGAACCGGGGAGCTGTTTTTT
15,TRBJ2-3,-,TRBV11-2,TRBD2,CASSSIAGGPSTQYF,TGTGCCAGCAGCTCCATAGCGGGGGGCCCCAGTACGCAGTATTTT
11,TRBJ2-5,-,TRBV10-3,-,CAISEKETQYF,TGTGCCATCAGTGAAAAAGAGACCCAGTACTTC
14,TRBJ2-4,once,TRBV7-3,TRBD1,CASSPTGGKNIQYF,TGTGCCAGCAGCCCGACAGGGGGAAAAAACATTCAGTACTTC
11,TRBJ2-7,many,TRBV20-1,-,CSARSGFEQYF,TGCAGTGCTAGATCGGGGTTCGAGCAGTACTTC
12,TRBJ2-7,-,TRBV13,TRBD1,CASSWTGSEQYF,TGTGCCAGCAGCTGGACAGGGAGCGAGCAGTACTTC
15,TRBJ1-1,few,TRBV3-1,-,CASSQDWRGTAEAFF,TGTGCCAGCAGCCAAGATTGGCGGGGGACGGCTGAAGCTTTCTTT
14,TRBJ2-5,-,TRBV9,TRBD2,CASSVLAGEETQYF,TGTGCCAGCAGCGTGCTAGCGGGAGAAGAGACCCAGTACTTC
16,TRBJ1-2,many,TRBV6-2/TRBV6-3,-,CASARGGSLLPGGYTF,TGTGCCAGTGCCCGGGGAGGGAGTCTTCTCCCTGGCGGCTACACCTTC
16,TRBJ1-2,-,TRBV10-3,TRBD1,CAILDSTGVTYYGYTF,TGTGCCATCCTTGACTCAACAGGGGTTACGTACTATGGCTACACCTTC